This TCR beta chain was retrieved from a study of blood T cell repertoires in COVID-19 (dated by TCRdb to 2020 to 2022). Study-level background: Samples covering the acute and convalescent phases of COVID-19 were provided by collaborators in the United States, Italy and Spain. The material from the prospective study consisted of cDNA or gDNA derived from T cells, B-cell-depleted T cells, or PBMCs. The dataset comprised deeply sampled blood TCRbeta repertoires from subjects exposed to, actively infected with, or recovered from COVID-19. The repertoires were made available in a free public database intended to serve as a resource for research on the immune response to SARS-CoV-2. The samples were drawn from two sources: the first 160 participants of the ongoing ImmuneRACE study, and fewer than 1,500 subjects contributed by 6 global collaborators. A de-identified subject ID, COVID-19 status, age in years and sex were almost always included in the sample metadata. Where available, HLA class I and class II types were obtained from metadata supplied by the sample provider rather than from assay-based typing.

TCRbeta CDR3 regions were amplified from genomic DNA by means of the immunoSEQ Assay, a bias-controlled multiplex PCR. The original methods were these. The number of nucleated cells in each sample was estimated from the amplification of reference gene primers within the assay. To quantify the absolute abundance of each unique TCRbeta CDR3 rearrangement, sequence reads were collapsed and filtered. For each sample, productive Simpson clonality was calculated as the square root of Simpson's diversity index over productive rearrangements. What TCRdb holds here is the immuneACCESS table cut down to in-frame rearrangements. Part of the clones is not present; checked against another copy, under half of the missing clones reflect an unresolved V gene, and the others are unexplained. D and trimming come from the DNA, and the V and J calls and clone size come from that table. The sample yields 250,000 to 350,000 clones; around 86% were counted once. 2% to 2.5% of the sample lies in the top ten.

Including the terminal cysteine and phenylalanine, the CDR3 comprises 15 residues. The sequence is cut down to CDR3 DNA, 45 bases in frame from base 1. Sequences SGHRS (CDR1) and YFSETQ (CDR2) are obtained from the germline V gene. Relative to germline, V is missing 4 bases and J is missing 5 bases, with 7 bases of the junction outside any gene match. Results and caveats for the whole study, not just this receptor: The amount of clinical and demographic metadata varied by source and participant and was provided uncurated.

Samples from volunteer blood donors who had recovered from COVID-19 were contributed by a second Seattle source. The collaborating institutions used their own protocols to collect whole blood in K2EDTA tubes. Collaborator samples were shipped for TCRbeta analysis as frozen whole blood, isolated PBMCs, or DNA extracted from either sample type. To note about this clone: The antigen it binds to is not known. No base-level quality is on record; no much larger clone is a single base apart.

The sequenced material came from peripheral blood. This receptor was taken from a woman aged 25-40 years who had recovered from COVID-19. The V and J genes are TRBV5-1 and TRBJ2-2, with TRBD1 identical over 8 junction bases. The nucleotide sequence is given as TGCGCCAGCAGCCTCCGGGACAGGAGGACCGGGGAGCTGTTTTTT. It translates as CASSLRDRRTGELFF. The entire variable domain, with the stretches around the CDR3 drawn from the reference TRBV5-1 and TRBJ2-2 proteins, is KAGVTQTPRYLIKTRGQQVTLSCSPISGHRSVSWYQQTPGQGLQFLFEYFSETQRNKGNFPGRFSGRQFSNSRSEMNVSTLELGDSALYLCASSLRDRRTGELFFGEGSRLTVL.